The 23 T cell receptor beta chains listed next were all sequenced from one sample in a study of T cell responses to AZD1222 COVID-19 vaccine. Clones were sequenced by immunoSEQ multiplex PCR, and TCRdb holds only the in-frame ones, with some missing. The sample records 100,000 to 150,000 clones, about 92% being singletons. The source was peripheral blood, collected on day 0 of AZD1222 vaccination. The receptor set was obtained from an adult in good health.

DNA for the CDR3: TGTGCCAGCAGCTTAGGGGCGCGCCTTGAAGCTTTCTTT. It encodes CASSLGARLEAFF. The chain recombines TRBV11-2 with TRBJ1-1; D not certain. V shed 1 base and J shed 7 bases, with 10 bases lying between them. CDR1 is SGHAT and CDR2 is FQNNGV in the germline V gene. This CDR3 comprises 13 residues.

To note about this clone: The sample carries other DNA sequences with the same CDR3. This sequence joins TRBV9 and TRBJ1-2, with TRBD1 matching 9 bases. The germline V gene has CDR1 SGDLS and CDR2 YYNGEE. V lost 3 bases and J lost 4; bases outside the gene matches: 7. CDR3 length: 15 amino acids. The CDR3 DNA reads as TGTGCCAGCAGCGCGCGGGGACAGGGCGGCTATGGCTACACCTTC. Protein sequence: CASSARGQGGYGYTF.

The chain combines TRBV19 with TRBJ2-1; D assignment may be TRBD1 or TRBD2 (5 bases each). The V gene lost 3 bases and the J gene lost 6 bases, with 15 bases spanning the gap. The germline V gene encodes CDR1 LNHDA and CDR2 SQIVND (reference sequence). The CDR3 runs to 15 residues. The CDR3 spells CASSIRDGVGNEQFF. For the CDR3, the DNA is TGTGCCAGTAGTATCCGGGACGGTGTGGGCAATGAGCAGTTCTTC.

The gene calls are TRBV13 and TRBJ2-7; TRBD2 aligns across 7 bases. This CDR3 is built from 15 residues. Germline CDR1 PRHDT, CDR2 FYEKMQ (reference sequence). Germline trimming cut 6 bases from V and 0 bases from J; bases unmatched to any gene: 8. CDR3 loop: CASSPRGDLSYEQYF. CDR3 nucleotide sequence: TGTGCCAGCAGTCCACGGGGGGACCTCTCCTACGAGCAGTACTTC.

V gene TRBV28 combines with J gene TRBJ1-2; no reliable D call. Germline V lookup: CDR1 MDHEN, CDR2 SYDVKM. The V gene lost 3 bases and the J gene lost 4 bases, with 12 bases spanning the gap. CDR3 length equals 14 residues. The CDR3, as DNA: TGTGCCAGCAGTTTGTCAGTTCGGGGCTATGGCTACACCTTC. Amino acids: CASSLSVRGYGYTF.

The CDR3 loop is CASRPTGGETQYF. In nucleotides, the CDR3 is TGTGCCAGCAGACCCACAGGGGGAGAGACCCAGTACTTC. The gene calls are TRBV12-3 or TRBV12-4 and TRBJ2-5; 8 bases are shared with TRBD1. This CDR3 contains 13 residues. Trimming at V came to 6 bases and at J to 4 bases, leaving 4 bases not matched to a gene.

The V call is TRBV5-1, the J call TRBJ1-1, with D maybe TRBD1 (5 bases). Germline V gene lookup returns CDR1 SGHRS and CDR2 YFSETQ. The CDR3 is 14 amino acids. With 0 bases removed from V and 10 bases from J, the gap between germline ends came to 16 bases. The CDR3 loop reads CASSLVPGTKGAFF. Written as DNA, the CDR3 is TGCGCCAGCAGCTTGGTCCCCGGGACTAAGGGAGCTTTCTTT.

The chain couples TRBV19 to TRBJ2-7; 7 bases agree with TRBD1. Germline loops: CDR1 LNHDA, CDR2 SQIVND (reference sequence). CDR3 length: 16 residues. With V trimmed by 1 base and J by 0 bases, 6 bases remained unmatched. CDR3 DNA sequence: TGTGCCAGTAGTATAGGGACAGGAGCCCTCTCCTACGAGCAGTACTTC. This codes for CASSIGTGALSYEQYF.

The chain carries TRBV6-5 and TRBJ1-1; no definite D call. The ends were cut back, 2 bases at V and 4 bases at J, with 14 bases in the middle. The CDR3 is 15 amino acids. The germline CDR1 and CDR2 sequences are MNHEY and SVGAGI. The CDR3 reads CASSYVGRGRTEAFF. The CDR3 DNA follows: TGTGCCAGCAGTTACGTGGGCCGGGGTCGCACTGAAGCTTTCTTT.

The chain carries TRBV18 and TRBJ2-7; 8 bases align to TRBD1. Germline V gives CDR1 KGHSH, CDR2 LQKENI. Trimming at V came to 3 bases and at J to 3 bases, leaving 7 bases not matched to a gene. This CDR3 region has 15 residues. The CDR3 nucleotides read TGTGCCAGCTCACCGCAGGGGGCGAATGACTACGAGCAGTACTTC. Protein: CASSPQGANDYEQYF. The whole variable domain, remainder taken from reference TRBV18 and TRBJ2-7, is NAGVMQNPRHLVRRRGQEARLRCSPMKGHSHVYWYRQLPEEGLKFMVYLQKENIIDESGMPKERFSAEFPKEGPSILRIQQVVRGDSAAYFCASSPQGANDYEQYFGPGTRLTVT.

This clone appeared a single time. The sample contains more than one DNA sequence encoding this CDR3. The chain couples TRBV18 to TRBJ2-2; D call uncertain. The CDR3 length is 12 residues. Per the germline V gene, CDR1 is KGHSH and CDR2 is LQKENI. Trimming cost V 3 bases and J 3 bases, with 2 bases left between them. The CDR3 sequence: CASSPDTGELFF. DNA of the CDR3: TGTGCCAGCTCACCTGACACCGGGGAGCTGTTTTTT.

The CDR3 protein is CASTSSLGNYGYTF. The CDR3 DNA follows: TGTGCCAGTACTTCGAGTCTGGGGAACTATGGCTACACCTTC. The chain links TRBV19 to TRBJ1-2; D not certain. The CDR3 runs 14 residues. Germline lookup yields CDR1 LNHDA and CDR2 SQIVND (reference sequence). V shed 7 bases and J shed 2 bases, with 14 bases lying between them.

The CDR3 here is CASSLLGGGTTLQYF. CDR3 bases: TGTGCCAGCAGTTTATTGGGCGGGGGTACTACTCTGCAGTACTTC. The gene calls are TRBV27 and TRBJ2-7; TRBD2 aligns across 7 bases. Germline V gene lookup returns CDR1 MNHEY and CDR2 SMNVEV (reference sequence). The CDR3 loop spans 15 amino acids. J gave up 9 bases and V 1 base, and 12 bases lay outside the gene matches.

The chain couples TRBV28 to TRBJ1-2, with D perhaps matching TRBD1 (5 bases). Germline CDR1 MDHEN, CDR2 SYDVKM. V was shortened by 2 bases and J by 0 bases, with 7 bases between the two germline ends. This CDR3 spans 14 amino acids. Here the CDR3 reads CASSLGAANYGYTF. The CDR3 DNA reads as TGTGCCAGCAGTTTAGGGGCAGCTAACTATGGCTACACCTTC.

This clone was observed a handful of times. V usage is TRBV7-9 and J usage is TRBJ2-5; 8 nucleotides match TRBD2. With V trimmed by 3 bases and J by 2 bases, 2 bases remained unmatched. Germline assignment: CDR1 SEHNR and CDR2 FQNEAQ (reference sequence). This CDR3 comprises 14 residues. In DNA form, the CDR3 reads TGTGCCAGCAGCTTTGGCGGGGGGCAAGAGACCCAGTACTTC. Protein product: CASSFGGGQETQYF.

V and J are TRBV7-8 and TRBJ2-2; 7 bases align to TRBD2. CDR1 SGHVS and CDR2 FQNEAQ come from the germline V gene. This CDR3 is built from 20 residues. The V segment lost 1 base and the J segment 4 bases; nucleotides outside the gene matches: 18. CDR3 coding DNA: TGTGCCAGCAGCTTAGGGGATTATTGGGGCGGGAGTAGAGGCACCGGGGAGCTGTTTTTT. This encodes CASSLGDYWGGSRGTGELFF.

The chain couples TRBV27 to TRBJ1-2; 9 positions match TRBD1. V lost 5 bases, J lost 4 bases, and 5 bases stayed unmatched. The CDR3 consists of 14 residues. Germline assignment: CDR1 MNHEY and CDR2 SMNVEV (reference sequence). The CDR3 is CASSRDRGSYGYTF. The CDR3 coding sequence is TGTGCCAGCAGTCGTGACAGGGGGTCCTATGGCTACACCTTC.

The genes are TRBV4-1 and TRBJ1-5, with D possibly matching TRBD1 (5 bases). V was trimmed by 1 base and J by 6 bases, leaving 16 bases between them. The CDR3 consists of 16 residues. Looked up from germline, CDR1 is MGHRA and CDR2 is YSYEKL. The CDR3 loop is CASSQVVGVGSQPQHF. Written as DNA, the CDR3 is TGCGCCAGCAGCCAAGTTGTGGGGGTAGGGAGTCAGCCCCAGCATTTT.

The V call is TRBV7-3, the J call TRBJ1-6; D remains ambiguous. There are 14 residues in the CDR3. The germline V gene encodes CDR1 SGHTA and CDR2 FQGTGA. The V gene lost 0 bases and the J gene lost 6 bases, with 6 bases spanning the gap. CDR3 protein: CASSLTGINSPLHF. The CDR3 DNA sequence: TGTGCCAGCAGCTTAACTGGTATTAATTCACCCCTCCACTTT.

The CDR3 DNA reads as TGTGCCAGCAGCCGACAGCCGAACACTGAAGCTTTCTTT. Encoded protein: CASSRQPNTEAFF. This chain joins TRBV2 and TRBJ1-1, with D perhaps TRBD1 (5 bases). V lost 6 bases and J lost 1, with 9 bases in between. Germline CDR1 SNHLY, CDR2 FYNNEI. There are 13 residues in the CDR3.

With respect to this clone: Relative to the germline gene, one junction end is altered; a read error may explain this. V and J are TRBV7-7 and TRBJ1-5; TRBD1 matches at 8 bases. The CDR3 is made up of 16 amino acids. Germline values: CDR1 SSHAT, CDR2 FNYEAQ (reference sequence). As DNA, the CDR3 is TGTGCTAGCAGCTTAAACAGGGGGGATAGCAATCAGCCCCAGCATTTT. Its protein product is CASSLNRGDSNQPQHF.

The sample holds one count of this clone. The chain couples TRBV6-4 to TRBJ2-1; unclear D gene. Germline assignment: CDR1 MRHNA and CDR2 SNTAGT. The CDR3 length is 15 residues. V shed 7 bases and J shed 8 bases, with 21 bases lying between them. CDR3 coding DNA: TGTGCCAGCACCAACTGGGCGGCACAGAACTATGAGCAGTTCTTC. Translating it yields CASTNWAAQNYEQFF.

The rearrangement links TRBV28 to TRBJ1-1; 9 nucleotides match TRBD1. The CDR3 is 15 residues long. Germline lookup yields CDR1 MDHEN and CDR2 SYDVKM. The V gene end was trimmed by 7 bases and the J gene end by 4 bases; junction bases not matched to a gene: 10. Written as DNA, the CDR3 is TGTGCCAGCATCATTCTAGGGACAGGGATCACTGAAGCTTTCTTT. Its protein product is CASIILGTGITEAFF.